Listed below are T cell receptor beta chains from one sample, sequenced in a study of blood T cell repertoires in COVID-19. TCRdb's copy holds only in-frame clones and misses some; the assay was immunoSEQ multiplex PCR. The sample holds 250,000 to 300,000 clones, about 90% seen once. Sequenced: peripheral blood. All receptors come from a woman in her 40s who had recovered from COVID-19. Both conserved end residues are part of each CDR3. Each record gives: D gene, clone size, J gene, V gene, CDR3 protein, CDR3 DNA. A D gene is named only where the DNA matches it firmly. Clone size is stated in some rows and not others, as once, few, many or a class when expanded.

d_call: -
clone_size: -
j_call: TRBJ1-1
v_call: TRBV30
cdr3_aa: CAWSVGRGWTEAFF
cdr3_nt: TGTGCCTGGAGTGTTGGCAGGGGTTGGACTGAAGCTTTCTTT

d_call: -
clone_size: -
j_call: TRBJ2-7
v_call: TRBV5-1
cdr3_aa: CASSLIGGGSYEQYF
cdr3_nt: TGCGCCAGCAGCTTGATCGGGGGAGGCTCCTACGAGCAGTACTTC

d_call: -
clone_size: -
j_call: TRBJ1-1
v_call: TRBV2
cdr3_aa: CASSGIANTEAFF
cdr3_nt: TGTGCCAGCAGTGGGATAGCCAACACTGAAGCTTTCTTT

d_call: -
clone_size: -
j_call: TRBJ2-2
v_call: TRBV25-1
cdr3_aa: CASSEQGGPGELFF
cdr3_nt: TGTGCCAGCAGTGAACAGGGCGGTCCCGGGGAGCTGTTTTTT

d_call: -
clone_size: -
j_call: TRBJ2-7
v_call: TRBV5-1
cdr3_aa: CASSLAPGYEQYF
cdr3_nt: TGCGCCAGCAGCTTGGCCCCAGGTTACGAGCAGTACTTC

d_call: -
clone_size: -
j_call: TRBJ1-2
v_call: TRBV12-3/TRBV12-4
cdr3_aa: CASSQGYGYTF
cdr3_nt: TGTGCCAGCTCACAGGGCTATGGCTACACCTTC

d_call: -
clone_size: -
j_call: TRBJ2-7
v_call: TRBV7-9
cdr3_aa: CASTGAISYEQYF
cdr3_nt: TGTGCCAGTACGGGGGCGATATCCTACGAGCAGTACTTC

d_call: TRBD1
clone_size: once
j_call: TRBJ2-7
v_call: TRBV19
cdr3_aa: CASRSRDRDYEQYF
cdr3_nt: TGTGCCAGTCGGTCCCGGGACAGGGACTACGAGCAGTACTTC

d_call: -
clone_size: -
j_call: TRBJ1-2
v_call: TRBV18
cdr3_aa: CASSPTWDTDYGYTF
cdr3_nt: TGTGCCAGCTCACCTACGTGGGACACCGACTATGGCTACACCTTC

d_call: -
clone_size: -
j_call: TRBJ2-2
v_call: TRBV2
cdr3_aa: CASFGPAVTGELFF
cdr3_nt: TGTGCCAGCTTTGGTCCGGCGGTCACCGGGGAGCTGTTTTTT

d_call: -
clone_size: -
j_call: TRBJ2-3
v_call: TRBV7-8
cdr3_aa: CASSSEGNPDTQYF
cdr3_nt: TGTGCCAGCAGCTCCGAGGGTAATCCCGATACGCAGTATTTT

d_call: -
clone_size: once
j_call: TRBJ2-5
v_call: TRBV7-9
cdr3_aa: CASSTGSVETQYF
cdr3_nt: TGTGCCAGCAGCACCGGGTCCGTAGAGACCCAGTACTTC

d_call: -
clone_size: once
j_call: TRBJ1-6
v_call: TRBV7-2
cdr3_aa: CASSLPQGHNSPLHF
cdr3_nt: TGTGCCAGCAGCTTACCGCAGGGTCATAATTCACCCCTCCACTTT

d_call: -
clone_size: once
j_call: TRBJ2-3
v_call: TRBV4-3
cdr3_aa: CASSQGLGDTQYF
cdr3_nt: TGCGCCAGCAGCCAGGGGCTGGGGGATACGCAGTATTTT

d_call: -
clone_size: -
j_call: TRBJ1-4
v_call: TRBV4-1
cdr3_aa: CASSQSVSQGEKLFF
cdr3_nt: TGCGCCAGCAGCCAATCGGTCAGCCAGGGCGAAAAACTGTTTTTT

d_call: TRBD2
clone_size: -
j_call: TRBJ2-1
v_call: TRBV10-2
cdr3_aa: CASSTAGGPGNEQFF
cdr3_nt: TGCGCCAGCAGTACGGCGGGGGGGCCAGGCAATGAGCAGTTCTTC

d_call: -
clone_size: -
j_call: TRBJ1-2
v_call: TRBV13
cdr3_aa: CASSLGAEAAAFYGYTF
cdr3_nt: TGTGCCAGCAGCTTAGGCGCGGAGGCAGCAGCCTTCTATGGCTACACCTTC

d_call: -
clone_size: once
j_call: TRBJ2-3
v_call: TRBV24-1
cdr3_aa: CATSRGGGTDTQYF
cdr3_nt: TGTGCCACCAGTAGGGGGGGTGGCACAGATACGCAGTATTTT

d_call: -
clone_size: few
j_call: TRBJ1-6
v_call: TRBV5-1
cdr3_aa: CASSLSLNSPLHF
cdr3_nt: TGCGCCAGCAGCTTGTCCCTTAATTCACCCCTCCACTTT

d_call: -
clone_size: -
j_call: TRBJ2-7
v_call: TRBV11-1
cdr3_aa: CASSLGGGSEQYF
cdr3_nt: TGTGCCAGCAGCTTAGGTGGTGGGAGCGAGCAGTACTTC

d_call: -
clone_size: -
j_call: TRBJ1-1
v_call: TRBV6-2/TRBV6-3
cdr3_aa: CASSLQDFTEAFF
cdr3_nt: TGTGCCAGCAGCCTACAGGATTTCACTGAAGCTTTCTTT

d_call: -
clone_size: -
j_call: TRBJ2-7
v_call: TRBV5-5
cdr3_aa: CASSLEARTYEQYF
cdr3_nt: TGTGCCAGCAGCTTGGAGGCCAGGACCTACGAGCAGTACTTC

d_call: TRBD1
clone_size: -
j_call: TRBJ1-3
v_call: TRBV28
cdr3_aa: CASSFSTGTGNTIYF
cdr3_nt: TGTGCCAGCAGTTTCTCGACAGGGACTGGAAACACCATATATTTT

d_call: -
clone_size: once
j_call: TRBJ1-4
v_call: TRBV5-6
cdr3_aa: CASSLVQGSEKLFF
cdr3_nt: TGTGCCAGCAGCTTGGTGCAGGGGAGTGAAAAACTGTTTTTT

d_call: TRBD1
clone_size: -
j_call: TRBJ2-5
v_call: TRBV5-1
cdr3_aa: CASSLGQGIGTETQYF
cdr3_nt: TGCGCCAGCAGCTTAGGACAGGGTATCGGTACGGAGACCCAGTACTTC